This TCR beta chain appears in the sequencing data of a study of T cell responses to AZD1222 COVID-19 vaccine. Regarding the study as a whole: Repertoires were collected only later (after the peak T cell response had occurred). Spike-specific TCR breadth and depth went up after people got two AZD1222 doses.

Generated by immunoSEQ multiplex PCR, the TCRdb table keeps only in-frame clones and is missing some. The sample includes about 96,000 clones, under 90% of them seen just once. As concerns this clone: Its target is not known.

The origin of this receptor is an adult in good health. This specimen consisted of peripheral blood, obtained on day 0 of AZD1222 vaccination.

Written as DNA, the CDR3 is TGCGCCAGCAGCCAAGGAGCGAGGGAGAGGACGAACACCGGGGAGCTGTTTTTT. Protein product: CASSQGARERTNTGELFF. The gene calls are TRBV4-3 and TRBJ2-2; maybe TRBD2 (5 bases). Germline CDR1 reads LGHNA; CDR2 reads YSLEER. The V and J ends lost 1 base and 0 bases respectively, with 15 bases between them. This CDR3 has 18 amino acids.